The rows below give T cell receptor beta chains drawn from one sample of a study of cytomegalovirus exposure and HLA in healthy donors. The protocol was immunoSEQ multiplex PCR, while the TCRdb copy is restricted to in-frame clones and leaves out a portion. The repertoire has over 200,000 clones, 87% of them found once; the top ten carry roughly 2%. The sequencing sample was made of PBMCs. The receptor source for this set is a woman between 18 and 30 years old in good health and CMV-seropositive. The conserved cysteine and the conserved F or W are not part of the CDR3 here. Fields, in order: J gene, V gene, CDR3 protein.

j_gene: TRBJ1-1; v_gene: TRBV10-1; CDR3aa: ASSESRGQWTEAF
j_gene: TRBJ2-7; v_gene: TRBV5-1; CDR3aa: ASSAGLAGGSEQY
j_gene: TRBJ2-7; v_gene: TRBV10-2; CDR3aa: ASGAGGAAEQY
j_gene: TRBJ1-1; v_gene: TRBV28; CDR3aa: ASSLIGVEAF
j_gene: TRBJ2-5; v_gene: TRBV5-1; CDR3aa: ASSLGRTEGETQY
j_gene: TRBJ2-1; v_gene: TRBV9; CDR3aa: ASSVGGRLGNEQF
j_gene: TRBJ1-1; v_gene: TRBV11-3; CDR3aa: ASSLTGSANMNTEAF
j_gene: TRBJ2-7; v_gene: TRBV4-1; CDR3aa: ASSQDWRGDYEQY
j_gene: TRBJ2-2; v_gene: TRBV27; CDR3aa: ASSAAPTGELF
j_gene: TRBJ1-5; v_gene: TRBV6-1; CDR3aa: ASSLDRLYQPQH
j_gene: TRBJ1-1; v_gene: TRBV2; CDR3aa: ASRTPGQVGTEAF
j_gene: TRBJ1-4; v_gene: TRBV6-1; CDR3aa: ASSDPGQAGEKLF
j_gene: TRBJ2-1; v_gene: TRBV4-1; CDR3aa: ASSQDFPGQGSNEQF